This TCR beta chain originates from a study of early T cells in non-severe SARS-CoV-2 infection. Overall study results and limits: Matches to VDJdb favored anti-spike CD8 responses and missed private and CD4 specificities.

The TCR library protocol attached unique molecular identifiers to the individual cDNA molecules. TCRdb reprocessed the 5' RACE reads with MiXCR, giving one entry per CDR3 protein. The sample shows 50,000 or so distinct CDR3 sequences, 14% to 15% of them seen only once. The ends were cut back, 6 bases at V and 0 bases at J, with 8 bases in the middle. Per germline, CDR1 SGHAT and CDR2 FQNNGV. There are 13 residues in the CDR3. This clonotype was recorded a few times. Its antigen is currently unknown. The clonotype originates from an adult who was a healthcare worker with PCR-confirmed SARS-CoV-2 infection or an uninfected control (not recorded which). The source was whole blood, collected at baseline. The chain combines TRBV11-2 with TRBJ1-1; D not certain. The DNA for the CDR3 is TGTGCCAGCAGTGAACACCTGAACACTGAAGCTTTCTTT. It encodes CASSEHLNTEAFF.